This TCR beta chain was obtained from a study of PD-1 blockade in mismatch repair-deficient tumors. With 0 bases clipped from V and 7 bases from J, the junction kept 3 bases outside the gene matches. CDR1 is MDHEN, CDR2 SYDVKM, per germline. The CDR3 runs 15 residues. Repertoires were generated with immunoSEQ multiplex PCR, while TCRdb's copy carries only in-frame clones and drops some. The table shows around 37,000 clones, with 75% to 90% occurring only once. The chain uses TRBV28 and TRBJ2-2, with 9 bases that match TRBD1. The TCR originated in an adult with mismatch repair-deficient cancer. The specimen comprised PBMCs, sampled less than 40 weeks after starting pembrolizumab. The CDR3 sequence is CASSLWGTGIGELFF. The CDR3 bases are TGTGCCAGCAGTTTATGGGGGACAGGGATCGGGGAGCTGTTTTTT. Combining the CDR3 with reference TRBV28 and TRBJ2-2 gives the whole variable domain DVKVTQSSRYLVKRTGEKVFLECVQDMDHENMFWYRQDPGLGLRLIYFSYDVKMKEKGDIPEGYSVSREKKERFSLILESASTNQTSMYLCASSLWGTGIGELFFGEGSRLTVL.